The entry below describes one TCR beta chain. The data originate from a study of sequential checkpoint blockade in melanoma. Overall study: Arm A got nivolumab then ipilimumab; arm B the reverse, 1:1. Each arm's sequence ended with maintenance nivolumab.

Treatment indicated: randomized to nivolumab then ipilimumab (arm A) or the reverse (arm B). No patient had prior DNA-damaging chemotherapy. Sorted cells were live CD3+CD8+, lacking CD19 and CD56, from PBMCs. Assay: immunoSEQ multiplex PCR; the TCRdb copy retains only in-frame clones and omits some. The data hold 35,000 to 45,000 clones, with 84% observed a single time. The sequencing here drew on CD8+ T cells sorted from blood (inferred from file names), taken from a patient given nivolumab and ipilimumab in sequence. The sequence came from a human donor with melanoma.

The CDR3 nucleotides read TGTGCCAGCAGTTTACTTCCTGTAGCTGGCTATGGCTACACCTTC. Translation gives CASSLLPVAGYGYTF. The chain couples TRBV28 to TRBJ1-2; D not resolved. Trimming removed 2 bases from V and 4 bases from J, with 14 bases in between. CDR1 is MDHEN, CDR2 SYDVKM, per germline. The CDR3 contains 15 residues.